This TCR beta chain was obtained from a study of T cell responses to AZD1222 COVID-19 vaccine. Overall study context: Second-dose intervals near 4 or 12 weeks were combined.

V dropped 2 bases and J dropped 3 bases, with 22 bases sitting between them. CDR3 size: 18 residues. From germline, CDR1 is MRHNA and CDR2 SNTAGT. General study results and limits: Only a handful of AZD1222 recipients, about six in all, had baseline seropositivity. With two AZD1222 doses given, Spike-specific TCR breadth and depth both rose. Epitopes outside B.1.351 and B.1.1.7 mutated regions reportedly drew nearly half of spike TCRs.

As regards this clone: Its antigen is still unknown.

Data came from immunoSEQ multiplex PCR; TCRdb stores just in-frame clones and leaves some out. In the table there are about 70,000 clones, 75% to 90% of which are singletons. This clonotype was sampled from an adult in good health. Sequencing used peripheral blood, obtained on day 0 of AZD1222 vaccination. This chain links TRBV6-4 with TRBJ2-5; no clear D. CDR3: CASSDTINLRLTKETQYF. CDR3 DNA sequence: TGTGCCAGCAGTGACACGATCAATCTCAGGCTAACGAAAGAGACCCAGTACTTC.